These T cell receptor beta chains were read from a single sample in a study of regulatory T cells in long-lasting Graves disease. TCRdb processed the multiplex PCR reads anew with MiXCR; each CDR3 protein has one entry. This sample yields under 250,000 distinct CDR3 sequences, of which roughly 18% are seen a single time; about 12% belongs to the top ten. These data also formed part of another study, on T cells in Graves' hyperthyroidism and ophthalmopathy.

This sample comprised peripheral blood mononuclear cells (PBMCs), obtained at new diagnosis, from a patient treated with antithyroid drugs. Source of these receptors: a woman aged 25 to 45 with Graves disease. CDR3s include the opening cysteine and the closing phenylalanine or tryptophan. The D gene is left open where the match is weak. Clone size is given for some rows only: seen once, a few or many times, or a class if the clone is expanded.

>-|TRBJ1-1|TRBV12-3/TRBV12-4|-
TGTGCCAGCGCGTCCCCCACTGAAGCTTTCTTT
CASASPTEAFF
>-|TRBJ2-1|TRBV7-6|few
TGTGCCAGCAGCTTGTCCCTTGAAGGTGAGCAGTTCTTC
CASSLSLEGEQFF
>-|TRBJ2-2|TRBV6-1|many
TGTGCCTGCACGACCCTCCGAGACACCGGGGAGCTGTTTTTT
CACTTLRDTGELFF
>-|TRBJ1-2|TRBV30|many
TGTGCCTGGAGTGTACGAGGGAGTCGGCGGCGGGGCTACACCTTC
CAWSVRGSRRRGYTF
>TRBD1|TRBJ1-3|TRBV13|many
TGTGCCAGCAGCCGAGATCTCGGACAGGTCTCTGGAAACACCATATATTTT
CASSRDLGQVSGNTIYF
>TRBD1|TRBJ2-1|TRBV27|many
TGTGCCAGCAGGGCCCCAGGGGGCGCCTACAATGAGCAGTTCTTC
CASRAPGGAYNEQFF
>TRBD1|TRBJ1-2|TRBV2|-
TGTGCCAGCAGTGATCCCGGGACAGGGTTTGGCTACACCTTC
CASSDPGTGFGYTF
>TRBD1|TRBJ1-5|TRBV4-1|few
TGCGCCAGCAGCCCCGAGGCGGGACAGGGGTACCAGCCCCAGCATTTT
CASSPEAGQGYQPQHF
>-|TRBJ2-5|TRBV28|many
TGTGCCAGCAGCCGATCAGGGGTAGCCCTCCGAGAGACCCAGTACTTC
CASSRSGVALRETQYF
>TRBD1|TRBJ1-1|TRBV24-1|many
TGTGCCACCAGCACAGGGGCCGCGAACACTGAAGCTTTCTTT
CATSTGAANTEAFF
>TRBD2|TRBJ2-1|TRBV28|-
TGTGCCAGCAGTCGGCCGGTAGCGGGAGTCCATGAGCAGTTCTTC
CASSRPVAGVHEQFF
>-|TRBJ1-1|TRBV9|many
TGTGCCAGCAGCGTAGTCCGAGGGGGCACTGAAGCTTTCTTT
CASSVVRGGTEAFF
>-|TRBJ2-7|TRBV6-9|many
TGTGCCAGCAGTTACAGTACCAGTACCCACGAGCAGTACTTC
CASSYSTSTHEQYF
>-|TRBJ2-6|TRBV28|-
TGTGCCGTTTTATTGGGGGCCAACGTCCTGACTTTC
CAVLLGANVLTF
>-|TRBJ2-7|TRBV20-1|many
TGCAGTGCTAGAGGGGCGGGACGCCTTCACGAGCAGTACTTC
CSARGAGRLHEQYF
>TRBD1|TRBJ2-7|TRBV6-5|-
TGTGCCAGCAGTTTTACCCCAGGGGGCGCCTTGGAGCAGTACTTC
CASSFTPGGALEQYF
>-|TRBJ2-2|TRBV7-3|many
TGTGCCAGCAGCGAGACAGGTTTGACCGGGGAGCTGTTTTTT
CASSETGLTGELFF
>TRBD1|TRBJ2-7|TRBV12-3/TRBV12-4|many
TGTGCCAGCAGTCCCACAGGACAGGCCTCCTACGAGCAGTACTTC
CASSPTGQASYEQYF
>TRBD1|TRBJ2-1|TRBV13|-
TGTGCCAGCAGCCCCCCCGGGACAGGGAATGAGCAGTTCTTC
CASSPPGTGNEQFF
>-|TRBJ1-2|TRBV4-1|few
TGCGCCAGCCGGGTCGAGGACAGTATTAACTATGGCTACACCTTC
CASRVEDSINYGYTF
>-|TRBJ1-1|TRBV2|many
TGTGCCACCAGACTGGCGGGGGAGAGCACTGAAGCTTTCTTT
CATRLAGESTEAFF
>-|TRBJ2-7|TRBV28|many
TGTGCCAGCAGTTTGAGTCTAACCTACGAGCAGTACTTC
CASSLSLTYEQYF
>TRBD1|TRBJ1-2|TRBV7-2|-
TGTGCCAGCAGCTCCCGGCTACAGGGGGGCGATGGCTACACCTTC
CASSSRLQGGDGYTF
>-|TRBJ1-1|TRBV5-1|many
TGCGCCAGCAGCTCAGAGGACGGCAGTGGGACTGAAGCTTTCTTT
CASSSEDGSGTEAFF
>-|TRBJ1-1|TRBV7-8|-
TGTGCCAGCAGCCCCCCCCCCTGGCAGCCGAACACTGAAGCTTTCTTT
CASSPPPWQPNTEAFF
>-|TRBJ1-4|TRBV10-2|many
TGCGCCAGCAGTGAAACAGGGTCGGAAAAACTGTTTTTT
CASSETGSEKLFF
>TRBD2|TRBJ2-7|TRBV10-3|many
TGTGCCATCAGTGGCGGGACTAATTACGAGCAGTACTTC
CAISGGTNYEQYF
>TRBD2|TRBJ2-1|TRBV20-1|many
TGCAGTGCTAGAGATAGGGCAACTAGCGGGGGGGTCAATGAGCAGTTCTTC
CSARDRATSGGVNEQFF
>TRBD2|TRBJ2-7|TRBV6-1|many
TGTGCCAGCAGACCTCTAGCGGGGGCCGCCTACGAGCAGTACTTC
CASRPLAGAAYEQYF
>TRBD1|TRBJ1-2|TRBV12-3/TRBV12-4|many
TGTGCCAGCAGTTTAGAGACAGGGAGTTATGGCTACACCTTC
CASSLETGSYGYTF
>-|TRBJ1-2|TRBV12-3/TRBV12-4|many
TGTGCCAGCAAACCCACCCGACGGGATAACTATGGCTACACCTTC
CASKPTRRDNYGYTF